This TCR beta chain was profiled in a study of T cell responses to AZD1222 COVID-19 vaccine. Findings and caveats of the study: Epitopes outside B.1.351 and B.1.1.7 mutated regions reportedly drew nearly half of spike TCRs. Following two doses of AZD1222, Spike-specific TCR breadth and depth rose. Only a handful of AZD1222 recipients, more than five in all, had baseline seropositivity.

The V and J ends lost 4 bases and 5 bases respectively, with 21 bases between them. Germline V lookup: CDR1 SGHDT, CDR2 YYEEEE. The CDR3 is 16 residues long. Sequencing was performed with immunoSEQ multiplex PCR; in TCRdb, only in-frame clones are kept and a portion is missing. The data hold roughly 150,000 clones, with approximately 90% observed a single time. About this clone itself: Its antigen remains unknown.

The chain carries TRBV5-6 and TRBJ2-5, with TRBD2 as a possible D gene (6 bases). The input for sequencing was peripheral blood, taken 28 days after the second AZD1222 dose. The sequence was obtained from an adult who received the AZD1222 COVID-19 vaccine. The CDR3 DNA sequence: TGTGCCAGCAGCGGAGGGGTGGTGGTGGTCGCGGAGACCCAGTACTTC. The encoded protein is CASSGGVVVVAETQYF.